The source of this TCR beta chain is a study of persistence of HIV-infected CD4 T cells. Study overall: Suppressive ART had lasted a median of roughly eight years. Study-wide findings and caveats: CMV- and Gag-responding cells had lower TCRbeta richness than CD3/CD28-responding cells. Antigen-responding cells were enriched for degenerate expanded CDR3beta sequences.

Lysates of CMV-infected fibroblasts at 9 to 10 ug/mL stimulated these cells. Sorted nonresponding memory CD4+ T cells were CD40L-negative, CD69-negative, CD45RO-high. The libraries were made with immunoSEQ version 4 in survey mode. Each sample used up to 1 ug genomic DNA diluted to 10 ng/uL. TCRdb's table, derived via immunoSEQ multiplex PCR, lists solely in-frame clones and lacks some. The sample records 25,000 to 30,000 clones, around 73% being singletons. Germline V gives CDR1 SGHNT, CDR2 YYREEE (reference sequence). With V trimmed by 7 bases and J by 7 bases, 13 bases remained unmatched. The CDR3 is 14 residues long. As to this clone: Its specificity is unknown.

The chain uses TRBV5-4 and TRBJ1-2; the match to TRBD1 covers 7 bases. The TCR sequence derives from an adult woman with HIV who was CMV-seropositive. The material was CD4+ T cells sorted from PBMCs after 18-hour stimulation, obtained from a patient who received antiretroviral therapy. CDR3: CASATGNFAGGYTF. The DNA of the CDR3 is TGTGCCAGCGCGACAGGGAACTTTGCTGGTGGCTACACCTTC.